This T cell receptor beta chain was sequenced during a study of T cells in Graves' hyperthyroidism and ophthalmopathy. The definition of stable Graves' hyperthyroidism was no ophthalmopathy progression within 18 months. Uncontrolled infections, other autoimmune diseases, pregnancy or lactation led to exclusion of patients. There are a few counts of this clonotype. Germline V gene lookup returns CDR1 SGDLS and CDR2 YYNGEE. The CDR3 is 17 residues long. The V segment lost 0 bases and the J segment 4 bases; nucleotides outside the gene matches: 5. The CDR3 regions of TCR beta were amplified from RNA transcripts. The HTBI set primed first-round TCR CDR3 RT-PCR. TCRdb re-called the multiplex PCR reads with MiXCR, one entry per CDR3 protein. Of 500,000 to 700,000 distinct CDR3 sequences listed, 16% were seen once; the top ten hold about 17%.

This receptor was taken from a woman under 30 with Graves' hyperthyroidism. The source material was blood. The chain links TRBV9 to TRBJ2-2; 11 nucleotides agree with TRBD2. CDR3 DNA: TGTGCCAGCAGCGTAGTACCGGGACTAGCGGCCACCGGGGAGCTGTTTTTT. It specifies CASSVVPGLAATGELFF. Full variable domain (remainder filled in from reference TRBV9 and TRBJ2-2): DSGVTQTPKHLITATGQRVTLRCSPRSGDLSVYWYQQSLDQGLQFLIQYYNGEERAKGNILERFSAQQFPDLHSELNLSSLELGDSALYFCASSVVPGLAATGELFFGEGSRLTVL.